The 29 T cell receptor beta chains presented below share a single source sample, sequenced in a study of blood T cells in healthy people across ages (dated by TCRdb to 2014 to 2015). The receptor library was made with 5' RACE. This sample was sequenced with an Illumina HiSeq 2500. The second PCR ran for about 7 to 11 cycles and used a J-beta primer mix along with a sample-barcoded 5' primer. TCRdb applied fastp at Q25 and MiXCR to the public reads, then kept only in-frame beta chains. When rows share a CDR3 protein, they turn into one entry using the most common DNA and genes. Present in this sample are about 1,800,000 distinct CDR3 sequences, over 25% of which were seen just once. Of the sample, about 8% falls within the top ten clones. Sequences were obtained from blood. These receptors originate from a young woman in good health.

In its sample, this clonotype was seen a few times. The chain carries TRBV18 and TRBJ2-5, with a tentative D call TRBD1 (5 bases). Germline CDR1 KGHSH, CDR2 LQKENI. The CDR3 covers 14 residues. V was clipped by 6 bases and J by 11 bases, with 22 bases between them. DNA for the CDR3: TGTGCCAGCTCCCGAAGTTCAGGGCCGGAAGAGCAGTACTTC. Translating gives CASSRSSGPEEQYF.

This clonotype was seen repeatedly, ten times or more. CDR3 bases: TGTGCCAGCAGCCAGGGGACTAGCGGGGGAGAGACCCAGTACTTC. Protein: CASSQGTSGGETQYF. The chain joins TRBV4-2 to TRBJ2-5; 14 bases are a match to TRBD2. CDR1 and CDR2 from the germline V gene are LGHNA and YNFKEQ. The CDR3 is 15 residues long. The trim removed 3 bases at V and 4 bases at J, leaving 1 base unmatched.

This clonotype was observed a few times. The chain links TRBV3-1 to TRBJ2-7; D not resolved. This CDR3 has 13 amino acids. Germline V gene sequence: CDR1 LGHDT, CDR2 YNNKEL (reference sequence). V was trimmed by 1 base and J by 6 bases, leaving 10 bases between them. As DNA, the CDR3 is TGTGCCAGCAGCCAAGGTCTGTCAGCCGAGCAGTACTTC. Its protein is CASSQGLSAEQYF.

CDR3 in DNA: TGTGCCAGCAGCGTAGTAGGCGGACCGTACAATGAGCAGTACTTC. Amino acid sequence: CASSVVGGPYNEQYF. The genes are TRBV9 and TRBJ2-7; unclear D gene. Germline lookup yields CDR1 SGDLS and CDR2 YYNGEE. Trimming removed 0 bases from V and 7 bases from J, with 17 bases in between. CDR3 length: 15 amino acids.

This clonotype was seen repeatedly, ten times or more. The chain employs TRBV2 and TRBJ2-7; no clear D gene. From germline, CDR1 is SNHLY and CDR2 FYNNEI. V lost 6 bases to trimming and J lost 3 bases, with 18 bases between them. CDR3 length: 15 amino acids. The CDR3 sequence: CASSLPQGPDYEQYF. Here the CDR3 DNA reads TGTGCCAGCAGCTTACCCCAAGGTCCCGACTACGAGCAGTACTTC.

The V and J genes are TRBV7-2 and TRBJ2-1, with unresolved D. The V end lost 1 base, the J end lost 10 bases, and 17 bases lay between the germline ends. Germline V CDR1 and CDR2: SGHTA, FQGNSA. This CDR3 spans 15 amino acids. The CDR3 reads CASSLDGLPPEEQFF. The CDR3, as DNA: TGTGCCAGCAGCTTAGACGGCCTCCCTCCGGAAGAGCAGTTCTTC.

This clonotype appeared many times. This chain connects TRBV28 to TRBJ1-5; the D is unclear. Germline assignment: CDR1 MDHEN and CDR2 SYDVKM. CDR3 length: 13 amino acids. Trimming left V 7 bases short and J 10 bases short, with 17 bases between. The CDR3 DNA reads TGTGCCAGCACCATGGACCGAGTAAGACCCCAGCATTTT. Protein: CASTMDRVRPQHF. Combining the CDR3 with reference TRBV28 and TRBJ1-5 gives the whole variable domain DVKVTQSSRYLVKRTGEKVFLECVQDMDHENMFWYRQDPGLGLRLIYFSYDVKMKEKGDIPEGYSVSREKKERFSLILESASTNQTSMYLCASTMDRVRPQHFGDGTRLSIL.

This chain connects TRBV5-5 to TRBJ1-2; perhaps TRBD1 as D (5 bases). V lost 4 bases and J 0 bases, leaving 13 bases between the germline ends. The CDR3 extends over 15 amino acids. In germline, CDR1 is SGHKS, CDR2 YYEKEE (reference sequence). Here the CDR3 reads CASSPGGETNYGYTF. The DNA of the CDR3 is TGTGCCAGCAGCCCTGGGGGGGAGACTAACTATGGCTACACCTTC.

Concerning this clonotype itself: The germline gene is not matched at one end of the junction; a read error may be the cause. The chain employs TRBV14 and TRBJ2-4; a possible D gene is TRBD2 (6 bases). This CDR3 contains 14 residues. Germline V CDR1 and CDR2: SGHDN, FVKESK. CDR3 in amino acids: CANSQDVGTREQYF. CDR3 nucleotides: TGTGCCAACAGCCAAGATGTAGGGACTCGGGAGCAGTACTTC.

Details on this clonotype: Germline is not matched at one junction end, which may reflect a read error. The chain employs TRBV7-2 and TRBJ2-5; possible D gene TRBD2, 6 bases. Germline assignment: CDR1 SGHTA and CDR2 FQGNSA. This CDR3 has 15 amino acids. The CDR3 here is CASGLGGTYQETQYF. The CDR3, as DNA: TGTGCCAGCGGCTTAGGCGGGACCTACCAAGAGACCCAGTACTTC.

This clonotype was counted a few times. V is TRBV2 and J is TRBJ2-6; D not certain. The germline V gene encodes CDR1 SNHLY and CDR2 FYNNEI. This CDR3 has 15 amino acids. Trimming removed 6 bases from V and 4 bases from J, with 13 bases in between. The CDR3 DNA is TGTGCCAGCAGCCTTTCCCCTTTAGGGGCCAACGTCCTGACTTTC. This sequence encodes CASSLSPLGANVLTF.

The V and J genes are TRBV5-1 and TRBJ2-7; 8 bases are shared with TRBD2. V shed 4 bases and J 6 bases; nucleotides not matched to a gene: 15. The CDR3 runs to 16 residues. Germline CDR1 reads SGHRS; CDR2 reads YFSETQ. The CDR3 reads CASSRESRGGFSEQYF. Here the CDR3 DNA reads TGCGCCAGCAGCCGGGAAAGTCGGGGGGGTTTCTCCGAGCAGTACTTC. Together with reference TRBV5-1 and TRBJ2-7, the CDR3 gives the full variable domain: KAGVTQTPRYLIKTRGQQVTLSCSPISGHRSVSWYQQTPGQGLQFLFEYFSETQRNKGNFPGRFSGRQFSNSRSEMNVSTLELGDSALYLCASSRESRGGFSEQYFGPGTRLTVT.

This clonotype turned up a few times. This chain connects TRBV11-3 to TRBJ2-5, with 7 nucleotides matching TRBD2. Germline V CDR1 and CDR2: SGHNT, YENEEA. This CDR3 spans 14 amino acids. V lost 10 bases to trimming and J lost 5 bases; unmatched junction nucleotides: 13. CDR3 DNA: TGTGCCATCACTCGGACGGCCGGGGGGGAGACCCAGTACTTC. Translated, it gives CAITRTAGGETQYF. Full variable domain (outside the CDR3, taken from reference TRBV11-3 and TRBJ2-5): EAGVVQSPRYKIIEKKQPVAFWCNPISGHNTLYWYLQNLGQGPELLIRYENEEAVDDSQLPKDRFSAERLKGVDSTLKIQPAELGDSAVYLCAITRTAGGETQYFGPGTRLLVL.

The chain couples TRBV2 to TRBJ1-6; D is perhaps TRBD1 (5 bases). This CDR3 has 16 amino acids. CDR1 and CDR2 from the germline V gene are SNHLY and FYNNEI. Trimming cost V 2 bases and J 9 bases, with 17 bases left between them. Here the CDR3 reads CASSEQAGKLGSPLHF. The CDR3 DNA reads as TGTGCCAGCAGTGAACAGGCAGGGAAGTTGGGTTCACCCCTCCACTTT.

Here the CDR3 DNA reads TGTGCCAGCAGCCTTAGCGTAGCCTACCCTCCGTTCTTC. As protein: CASSLSVAYPPFF. This chain connects TRBV7-6 to TRBJ2-1; possible D gene TRBD2, 5 bases. V was clipped by 5 bases and J by 15 bases, with 20 bases between them. The V gene's germline CDR1 is SGHVS and CDR2 FNYEAQ. The CDR3 is 13 amino acids.

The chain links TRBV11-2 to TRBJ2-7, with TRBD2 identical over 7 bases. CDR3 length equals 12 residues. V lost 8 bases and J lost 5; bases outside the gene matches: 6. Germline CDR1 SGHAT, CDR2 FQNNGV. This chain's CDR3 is CASGLGGDEQYF. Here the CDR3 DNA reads TGTGCCAGCGGGTTGGGGGGGGACGAGCAGTACTTC.

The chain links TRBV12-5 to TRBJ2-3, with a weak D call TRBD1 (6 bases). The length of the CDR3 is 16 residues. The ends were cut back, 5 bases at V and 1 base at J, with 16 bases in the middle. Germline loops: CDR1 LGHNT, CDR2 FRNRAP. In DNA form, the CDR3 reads TGTGCTAGTGGTACTGGACACAGGGACGGCACAGATACGCAGTATTTT. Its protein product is CASGTGHRDGTDTQYF.

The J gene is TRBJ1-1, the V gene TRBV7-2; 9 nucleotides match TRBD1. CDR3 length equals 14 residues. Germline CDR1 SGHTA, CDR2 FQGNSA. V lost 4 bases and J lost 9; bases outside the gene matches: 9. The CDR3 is CASSSPGQGSKAFF. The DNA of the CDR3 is TGTGCCAGCAGCTCCCCGGGACAGGGCTCTAAAGCTTTCTTT.

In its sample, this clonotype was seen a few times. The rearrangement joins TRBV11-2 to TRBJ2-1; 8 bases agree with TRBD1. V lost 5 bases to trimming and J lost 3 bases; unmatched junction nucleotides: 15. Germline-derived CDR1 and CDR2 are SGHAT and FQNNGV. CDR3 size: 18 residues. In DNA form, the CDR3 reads TGTGCCAGCAGCCGACACCCTTCGACAGGGGTTGGCTACAATGAGCAGTTCTTC. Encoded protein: CASSRHPSTGVGYNEQFF.

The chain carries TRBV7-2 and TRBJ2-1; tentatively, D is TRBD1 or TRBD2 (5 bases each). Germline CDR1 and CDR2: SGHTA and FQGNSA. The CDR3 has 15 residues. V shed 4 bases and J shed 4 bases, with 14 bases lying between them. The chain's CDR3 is CASSYRDAKYNEQFF. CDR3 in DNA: TGTGCCAGCAGCTACCGGGACGCCAAATACAATGAGCAGTTCTTC. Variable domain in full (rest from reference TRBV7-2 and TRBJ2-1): GAGVSQSPSNKVTEKGKDVELRCDPISGHTALYWYRQSLGQGLEFLIYFQGNSAPDKSGLPSDRFSAERTGGSVSTLTIQRTQQEDSAVYLCASSYRDAKYNEQFFGPGTRLTVL.

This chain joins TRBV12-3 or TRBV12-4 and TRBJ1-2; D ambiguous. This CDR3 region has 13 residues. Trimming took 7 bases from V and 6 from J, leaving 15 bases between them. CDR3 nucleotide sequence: TGTGCCAGCATGTGGCTCGGAGGGAATGGCTACACCTTC. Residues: CASMWLGGNGYTF.

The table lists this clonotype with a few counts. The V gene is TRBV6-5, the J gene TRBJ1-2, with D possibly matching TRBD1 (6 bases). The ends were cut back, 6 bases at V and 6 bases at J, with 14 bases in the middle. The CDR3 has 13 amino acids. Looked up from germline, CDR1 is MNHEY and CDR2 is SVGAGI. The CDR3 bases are TGTGCCAGCAGGTCCTGGACAGCAAATGGCTACACCTTC. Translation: CASRSWTANGYTF.

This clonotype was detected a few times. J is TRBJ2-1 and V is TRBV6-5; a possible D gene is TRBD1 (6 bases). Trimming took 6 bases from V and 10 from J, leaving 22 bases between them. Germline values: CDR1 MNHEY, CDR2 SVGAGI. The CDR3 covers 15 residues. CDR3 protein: CASRNRNKQGKEQFF. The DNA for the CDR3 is TGTGCCAGCAGGAACCGCAACAAACAGGGAAAGGAGCAGTTCTTC.

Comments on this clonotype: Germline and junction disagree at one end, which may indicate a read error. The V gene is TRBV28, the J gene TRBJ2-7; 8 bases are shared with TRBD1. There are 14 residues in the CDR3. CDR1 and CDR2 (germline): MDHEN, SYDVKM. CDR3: CASSNWTGKYVQYF. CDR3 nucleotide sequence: TGTGCCAGCAGTAACTGGACAGGGAAGTACGTGCAGTACTTC.

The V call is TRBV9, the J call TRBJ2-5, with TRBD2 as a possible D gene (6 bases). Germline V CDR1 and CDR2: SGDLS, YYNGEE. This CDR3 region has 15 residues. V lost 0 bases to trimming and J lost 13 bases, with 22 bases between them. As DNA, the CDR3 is TGTGCCAGCAGCGTAGAATCCGGGAGCGGGTACGAGCGGTACTTC. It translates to CASSVESGSGYERYF.

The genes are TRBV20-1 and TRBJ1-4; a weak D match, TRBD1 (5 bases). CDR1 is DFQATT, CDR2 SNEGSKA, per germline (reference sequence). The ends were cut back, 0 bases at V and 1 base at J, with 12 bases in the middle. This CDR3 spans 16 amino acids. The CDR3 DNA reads TGCAGTGCTAGAGATCCCCAGGGAGGAACTAATGAAAAACTGTTTTTT. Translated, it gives CSARDPQGGTNEKLFF.

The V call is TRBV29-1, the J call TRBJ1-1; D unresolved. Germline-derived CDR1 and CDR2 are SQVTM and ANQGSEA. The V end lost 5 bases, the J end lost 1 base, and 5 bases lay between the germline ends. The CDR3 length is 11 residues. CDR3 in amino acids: CSVIPNTEAFF. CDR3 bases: TGCAGCGTTATTCCGAACACTGAAGCTTTCTTT. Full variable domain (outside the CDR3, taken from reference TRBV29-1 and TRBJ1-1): SAVISQKPSRDICQRGTSLTIQCQVDSQVTMMFWYRQQPGQSLTLIATANQGSEATYESGFVIDKFPISRPNLTFSTLTVSNMSPEDSSIYLCSVIPNTEAFFGQGTRLTVV.

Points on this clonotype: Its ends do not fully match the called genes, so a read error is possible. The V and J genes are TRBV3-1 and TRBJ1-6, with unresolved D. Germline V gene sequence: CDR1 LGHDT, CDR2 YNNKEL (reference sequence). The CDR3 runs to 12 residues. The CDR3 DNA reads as TGTGCCAACAGCCCGGAACGGGCACCCCTCCACTTT. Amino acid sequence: CANSPERAPLHF.

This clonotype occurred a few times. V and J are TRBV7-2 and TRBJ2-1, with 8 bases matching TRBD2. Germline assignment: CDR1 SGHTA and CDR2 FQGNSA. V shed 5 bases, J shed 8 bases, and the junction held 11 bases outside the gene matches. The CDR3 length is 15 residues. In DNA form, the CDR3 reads TGTGCCAGCAGCCTTCGGCGGGGGGTGCCGGATGAGCAGTTCTTC. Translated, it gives CASSLRRGVPDEQFF. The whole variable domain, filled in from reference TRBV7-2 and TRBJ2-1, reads GAGVSQSPSNKVTEKGKDVELRCDPISGHTALYWYRQSLGQGLEFLIYFQGNSAPDKSGLPSDRFSAERTGGSVSTLTIQRTQQEDSAVYLCASSLRRGVPDEQFFGPGTRLTVL.